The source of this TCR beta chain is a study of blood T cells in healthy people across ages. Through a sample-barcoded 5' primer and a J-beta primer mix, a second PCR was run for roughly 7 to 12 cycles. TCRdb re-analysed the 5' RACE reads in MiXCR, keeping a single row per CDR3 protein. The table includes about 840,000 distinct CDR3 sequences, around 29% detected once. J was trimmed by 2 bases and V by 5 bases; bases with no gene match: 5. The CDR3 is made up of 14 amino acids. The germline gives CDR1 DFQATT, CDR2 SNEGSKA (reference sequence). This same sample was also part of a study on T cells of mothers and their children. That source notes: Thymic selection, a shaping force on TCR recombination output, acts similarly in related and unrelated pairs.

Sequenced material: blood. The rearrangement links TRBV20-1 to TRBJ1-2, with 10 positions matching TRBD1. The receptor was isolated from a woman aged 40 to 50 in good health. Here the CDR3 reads CSASQTGGNYGYTF. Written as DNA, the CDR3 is TGCAGTGCTTCCCAGACAGGGGGCAACTATGGCTACACCTTC.